The 19 T cell receptor beta chains given below trace back to one sample, sequenced in a study of blood T cell repertoires in COVID-19. The repertoire was sequenced with immunoSEQ multiplex PCR; TCRdb's copy has only in-frame clones and lacks some. The sample lists roughly 150,000 clones; 70% to 90% were seen once. Material: peripheral blood. These TCRs come from a man aged 50 or older with acute or convalescent COVID-19.

The chain combines TRBV5-1 with TRBJ1-4, with 7 bases identical to TRBD1. The germline V gene encodes CDR1 SGHRS and CDR2 YFSETQ. The length of the CDR3 is 14 residues. Trimming at V came to 4 bases and at J to 7 bases, leaving 7 bases not matched to a gene. The CDR3, as DNA: TGCGCCAGCAGCGATCAGGGGGTGCCTGAAAAACTGTTTTTT. Its translation: CASSDQGVPEKLFF.

V gene TRBV6-6 combines with J gene TRBJ2-5; 8 bases are a match to TRBD2. Losses at the gene ends were 6 bases for V and 1 base for J; bases not matched to a gene: 4. Germline V lookup: CDR1 MNHNY, CDR2 SVGAGI (reference sequence). The CDR3 runs to 14 residues. Written as DNA, the CDR3 is TGTGCCAGCAGGCGGGAGGTTGGCCAAGAGACCCAGTACTTC. Protein sequence: CASRREVGQETQYF.

This clone was seen only a few times. This sequence joins TRBV2 and TRBJ1-2; 8 bases match TRBD1. This CDR3 contains 17 residues. The V segment lost 7 bases and the J segment 3 bases; nucleotides outside the gene matches: 16. Germline V gives CDR1 SNHLY, CDR2 FYNNEI. The CDR3 protein is CASIYLPSGGQDYGYTF. Written as DNA, the CDR3 is TGTGCCAGCATCTACCTCCCCTCGGGGGGACAGGACTATGGCTACACCTTC.

The chain couples TRBV5-4 to TRBJ2-3; D is possibly TRBD2 (6 bases). This CDR3 comprises 13 residues. Germline V lookup: CDR1 SGHNT, CDR2 YYREEE (reference sequence). V shed 0 bases and J shed 5 bases, with 7 bases lying between them. CDR3 sequence (DNA): TGTGCCAGCAGCTTGGCCGGGGGAGATACGCAGTATTTT. It yields the protein CASSLAGGDTQYF.

This clone was counted a few times. This sequence joins TRBV29-1 and TRBJ1-1; TRBD1 might be the D (6 bases). The CDR3 runs 12 residues. Trimming stripped 4 bases from V and 11 bases from J, with 17 bases between. CDR1 is SQVTM and CDR2 is ANQGSEA in the germline V gene. The CDR3 DNA reads as TGCAGCGTTGGGACAGAAGGGTTAGAGGCTTTCTTT. This codes for CSVGTEGLEAFF.

V usage is TRBV7-8 and J usage is TRBJ2-7, with TRBD2 identical over 8 bases. This CDR3 has 17 residues. Germline V gene sequence: CDR1 SGHVS, CDR2 FQNEAQ. With V trimmed by 0 bases and J by 9 bases, 16 bases remained unmatched. The CDR3 sequence: CASSLASSGHIAGRQYF. CDR3 sequence (DNA): TGTGCCAGCAGCTTAGCTAGTTCGGGACACATAGCGGGAAGGCAGTACTTC.

V is TRBV5-1 and J is TRBJ1-5; no clear D. CDR3 size: 17 residues. V was trimmed by 4 bases and J by 0 bases, leaving 17 bases between them. Germline V lookup: CDR1 SGHRS, CDR2 YFSETQ. CDR3 nucleotides: TGCGCCAGCAGCCCCACTCCCGGTGGGAGTAGCAATCAGCCCCAGCATTTT. Amino acid sequence: CASSPTPGGSSNQPQHF.

The chain is built from TRBV6-1 and TRBJ1-5; 7 bases agree with TRBD1. The CDR3 has 16 residues. Germline trimming cut 0 bases from V and 2 bases from J; bases unmatched to any gene: 4. Germline CDR1 is MNHNS and CDR2 is SASEGT. In nucleotides, the CDR3 is TGTGCCAGCAGTGAAGCCCACAGGGGTGGCAATCAGCCCCAGCATTTT. Protein product: CASSEAHRGGNQPQHF.

The chain has TRBV6-1 and TRBJ2-7, with unresolved D. The CDR3 runs to 17 residues. Germline CDR1 is MNHNS and CDR2 is SASEGT. Trimming pared 2 bases from V and 0 bases from J, leaving 17 bases between. CDR3 sequence reads: CASSENRNSLSSYEQYF. The DNA for the CDR3 is TGTGCCAGCAGTGAAAACCGTAATAGCCTCAGCTCCTACGAGCAGTACTTC.

This clone was picked up a small number of times. The chain recombines TRBV19 with TRBJ2-1, with a possible D match to TRBD2 (6 bases). V shed 0 bases and J shed 2 bases, with 11 bases lying between them. The germline gives CDR1 LNHDA, CDR2 SQIVND (reference sequence). The CDR3 runs 16 residues. CDR3 sequence: CASSIEIGSPYNEQFF. CDR3 coding DNA: TGTGCCAGTAGTATAGAAATCGGGAGTCCCTACAATGAGCAGTTCTTC.

The chain joins TRBV19 to TRBJ2-5; D possibly corresponds to TRBD1 (5 bases). The CDR3 has 13 amino acids. Germline V gives CDR1 LNHDA, CDR2 SQIVND (reference sequence). The V end was cut by 5 bases, the J end by 5 bases, with 12 bases between. CDR3 sequence reads: CASSVQGTETQYF. CDR3 nucleotide sequence: TGTGCCAGTAGTGTGCAGGGTACTGAGACCCAGTACTTC.

In the case of this clone: At one boundary the junction diverges from the germline segment, which might be a read error. The chain links TRBV7-7 to TRBJ2-1, with 14 bases lining up with TRBD2. There are 15 residues in the CDR3. Germline V CDR1 and CDR2: SSHAT, FNYEAQ (reference sequence). CDR3 DNA: TGTGCTAGCAGCTTGGGACTAGCGGGAGCTGATGAGCAGTTCTTC. Its translation: CASSLGLAGADEQFF.

The chain has TRBV11-1 and TRBJ2-7; D gene uncertain. The CDR3 length is 12 residues. Trimming removed 3 bases from V and 3 bases from J, with 6 bases in between. Looked up from germline, CDR1 is SGHAT and CDR2 is FQDESV (reference sequence). CDR3 nucleotides: TGTGCCAGCAGCTTGCGTCACTACGAGCAGTACTTC. Its protein product is CASSLRHYEQYF.

The J gene is TRBJ1-5, the V gene TRBV7-8; D unresolved. The V gene's germline CDR1 is SGHVS and CDR2 FQNEAQ. This CDR3 is built from 14 residues. Trimming cost V 3 bases and J 0 bases, with 6 bases left between them. CDR3: CASSFAYSNQPQHF. The CDR3 DNA is TGTGCCAGCAGCTTTGCGTATAGCAATCAGCCCCAGCATTTT.

This rearrangement joins TRBV4-1 to TRBJ2-1; 10 bases fit TRBD2. Germline V lookup: CDR1 MGHRA, CDR2 YSYEKL. The CDR3 covers 16 residues. J gave up 8 bases and V 1 base, and 8 bases lay outside the gene matches. The CDR3 region is CASSQALAGALDEQFF. In nucleotides, the CDR3 is TGCGCCAGCAGCCAAGCCCTAGCGGGAGCCCTCGATGAGCAGTTCTTC.

The chain has TRBV28 and TRBJ1-4; 8 bases are shared with TRBD1. CDR3 length equals 14 residues. The V segment lost 5 bases and the J segment 6 bases; nucleotides outside the gene matches: 5. The germline V gene has CDR1 MDHEN and CDR2 SYDVKM. The DNA of the CDR3 is TGTGCCAGCAGTCTAACAGGGGGTTATGAAAAACTGTTTTTT. As protein: CASSLTGGYEKLFF. The full variable domain, completed using reference TRBV28 and TRBJ1-4, is DVKVTQSSRYLVKRTGEKVFLECVQDMDHENMFWYRQDPGLGLRLIYFSYDVKMKEKGDIPEGYSVSREKKERFSLILESASTNQTSMYLCASSLTGGYEKLFFGSGTQLSVL.

V gene TRBV4-1 combines with J gene TRBJ1-2; possible D gene TRBD1, 5 bases. Germline V gene data show CDR1 as MGHRA and CDR2 as YSYEKL. Between the trimmed V and J ends, which lost 0 bases and 3 bases, there was a span of 14 bases. The CDR3 spans 16 residues. CDR3 loop: CASSQEVGLLYYGYTF. In DNA form, the CDR3 reads TGCGCCAGCAGCCAAGAAGTGGGGCTGCTTTACTATGGCTACACCTTC.

The chain carries TRBV7-3 and TRBJ1-5, with TRBD1 as a possible D gene (5 bases). CDR3 length: 15 amino acids. The germline gives CDR1 SGHTA, CDR2 FQGTGA. V lost 0 bases and J lost 10, with 16 bases in between. CDR3: CASSLTGREYSPQHF. CDR3 nucleotide sequence: TGTGCCAGCAGCTTAACGGGACGGGAGTATAGTCCCCAGCATTTT.

This chain uses TRBV2 with TRBJ1-2; 12 bases line up with TRBD1. The CDR3 is 20 residues long. Germline-derived CDR1 and CDR2 are SNHLY and FYNNEI. V lost 3 bases to trimming and J lost 7 bases; unmatched junction nucleotides: 21. CDR3 residues: CASSDESGRPGQGARRGYTF. The CDR3 DNA follows: TGTGCCAGCAGTGATGAATCTGGCCGACCGGGACAGGGGGCGCGTCGTGGCTACACCTTC.